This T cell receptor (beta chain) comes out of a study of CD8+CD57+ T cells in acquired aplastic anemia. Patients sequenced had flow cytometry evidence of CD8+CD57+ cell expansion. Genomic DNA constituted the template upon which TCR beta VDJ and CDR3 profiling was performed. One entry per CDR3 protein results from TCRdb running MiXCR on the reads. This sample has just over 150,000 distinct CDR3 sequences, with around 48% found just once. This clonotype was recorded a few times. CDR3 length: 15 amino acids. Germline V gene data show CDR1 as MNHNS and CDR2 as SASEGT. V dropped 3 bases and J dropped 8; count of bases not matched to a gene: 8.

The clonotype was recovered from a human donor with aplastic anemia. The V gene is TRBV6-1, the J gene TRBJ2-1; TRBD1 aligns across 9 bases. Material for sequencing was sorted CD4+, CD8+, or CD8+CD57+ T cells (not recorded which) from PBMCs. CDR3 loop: CASSETGTGLHEQFF. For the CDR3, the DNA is TGTGCCAGCAGTGAGACCGGGACAGGGCTGCATGAGCAGTTCTTC.